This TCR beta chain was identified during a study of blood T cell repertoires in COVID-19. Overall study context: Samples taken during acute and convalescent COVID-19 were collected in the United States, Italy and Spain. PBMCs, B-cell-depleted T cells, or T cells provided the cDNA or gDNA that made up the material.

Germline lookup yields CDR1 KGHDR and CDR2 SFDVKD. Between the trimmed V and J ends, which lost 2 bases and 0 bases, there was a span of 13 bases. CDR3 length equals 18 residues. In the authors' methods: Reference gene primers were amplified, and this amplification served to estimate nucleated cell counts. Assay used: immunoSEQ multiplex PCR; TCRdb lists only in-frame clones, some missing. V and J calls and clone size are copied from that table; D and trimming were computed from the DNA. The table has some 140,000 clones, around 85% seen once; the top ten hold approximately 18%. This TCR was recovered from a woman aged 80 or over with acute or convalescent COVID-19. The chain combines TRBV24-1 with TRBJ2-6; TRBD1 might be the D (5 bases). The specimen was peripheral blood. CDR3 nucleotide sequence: TGTGCCACCAGTGATTCAAAGGACACCTACTCTGGGGCCAACGTCCTGACTTTC. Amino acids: CATSDSKDTYSGANVLTF.